The entry that follows covers one T cell receptor beta chain sequence. Its target antigen remains unknown. The record has no base qualities; no much larger clone is one base away. The sample originates from a study of T cell responses to AZD1222 COVID-19 vaccine listed by TCRdb under 2021. Regarding the study in general: Because spike-specific TCR depth and breadth did not differ between the two schedules, AZD1222 recipients who got a second dose at roughly 4 weeks were pooled with those who got a second dose at roughly 12 weeks. A total of 240 or so trial participants underwent TCR sequencing, of whom more than 200 had received two doses of AZD1222 and some 25 had received two doses of the MenACWY control vaccine. Trial participants were enrolled by age into subgroups of 18-55, 56-69 and 70-plus years, and around 140, 26 and 57 TCR-sequenced participants, respectively, were included in these subgroups. Findings and caveats that apply to the study as a whole: Because no day 14 peak-response samples were available, repertoires were characterized only after the peak T cell response. Vaccine-associated CD4 TCRs spanned the whole spike protein, with dominant responses in regions 160-218 and 743-854. After two AZD1222 doses, spike-specific TCR breadth and depth were significantly higher than at day 0 and than in MenACWY recipients. The 56-69-year group was small, and its depth increase did not reach significance, likely because of low power. Most participants were white British and females outnumbered males, and the authors suggested that clonal diversity may have been underestimated. Reportedly, almost half of the unique spike-specific TCRs recognized epitopes lying outside the regions that are mutated in the B.1.351 and B.1.1.7 variants. Conclusions about previously exposed vaccinees are limited, since just 5 or 6 AZD1222 recipients were seropositive for SARS-CoV-2 at baseline.

Counted from cysteine to phenylalanine, this CDR3 has 15 amino acids. Only the CDR3 portion is preserved as DNA: 45 bases, with reading frame beginning at the first base. Sequences MNHEY (CDR1) and SVGAGI (CDR2) are obtained from the germline V gene. The V and J ends are trimmed by 6 bases and 0 bases, leaving 11 bases between them. Reading the label with the study, this specimen's time point is: baseline before first vaccination. The vaccinee samples were drawn from two UK trials, COV001 and COV002, one of which was a single-blind randomized controlled phase 2/3 trial testing AZD1222 (ChAdOx1 nCoV-19) in healthy adults. Trial participant PBMC samples were collected at day 0 and day 28 after the second dose for TCRbeta chain sequencing. The CDR3 regions of human TCRbeta chains were subjected to immunosequencing. In the source study's methods: TCRs in the repertoires were compared against a reference library of SARS-CoV-2-specific TCRs that had been generated with the MIRA antigen-specificity platform. Breadth was defined as the fraction of unique TCRs that were SARS-CoV-2-associated. Depth was defined as the fraction of total T cells that were SARS-CoV-2-associated. Using the MIRA data, every spike-specific TCR was mapped to the spike region that the TCR reacted to and assigned to either a CD4 or a CD8 class. Log10-transformed breadth and depth values were compared by one-way ANOVA with Sidak's multiple comparisons tests. In its TCRdb copy, this immuneACCESS table keeps in-frame sequences only and misses some clones. Where compared with another copy, unresolved V genes explain less than half of these, and the others have no known cause. V, J and clone size are those of that table, while D and trimming were read from the DNA. The sample records tens of thousands of clones, roughly 80% of which are singletons. Of the sample, less than 55% is held by the ten largest clones.

The receptor comes from an adult in good health. The rearrangement joined TRBV6-5 to TRBJ2-2; a weak D assignment points to TRBD1 (6 bases agree). The sequencing here drew on peripheral blood, taken on day 0 of AZD1222 vaccination. The CDR3 region has the sequence CASRYRDANTGELFF. The DNA sequence follows: TGTGCCAGCAGGTACAGGGACGCGAACACCGGGGAGCTGTTTTTT.